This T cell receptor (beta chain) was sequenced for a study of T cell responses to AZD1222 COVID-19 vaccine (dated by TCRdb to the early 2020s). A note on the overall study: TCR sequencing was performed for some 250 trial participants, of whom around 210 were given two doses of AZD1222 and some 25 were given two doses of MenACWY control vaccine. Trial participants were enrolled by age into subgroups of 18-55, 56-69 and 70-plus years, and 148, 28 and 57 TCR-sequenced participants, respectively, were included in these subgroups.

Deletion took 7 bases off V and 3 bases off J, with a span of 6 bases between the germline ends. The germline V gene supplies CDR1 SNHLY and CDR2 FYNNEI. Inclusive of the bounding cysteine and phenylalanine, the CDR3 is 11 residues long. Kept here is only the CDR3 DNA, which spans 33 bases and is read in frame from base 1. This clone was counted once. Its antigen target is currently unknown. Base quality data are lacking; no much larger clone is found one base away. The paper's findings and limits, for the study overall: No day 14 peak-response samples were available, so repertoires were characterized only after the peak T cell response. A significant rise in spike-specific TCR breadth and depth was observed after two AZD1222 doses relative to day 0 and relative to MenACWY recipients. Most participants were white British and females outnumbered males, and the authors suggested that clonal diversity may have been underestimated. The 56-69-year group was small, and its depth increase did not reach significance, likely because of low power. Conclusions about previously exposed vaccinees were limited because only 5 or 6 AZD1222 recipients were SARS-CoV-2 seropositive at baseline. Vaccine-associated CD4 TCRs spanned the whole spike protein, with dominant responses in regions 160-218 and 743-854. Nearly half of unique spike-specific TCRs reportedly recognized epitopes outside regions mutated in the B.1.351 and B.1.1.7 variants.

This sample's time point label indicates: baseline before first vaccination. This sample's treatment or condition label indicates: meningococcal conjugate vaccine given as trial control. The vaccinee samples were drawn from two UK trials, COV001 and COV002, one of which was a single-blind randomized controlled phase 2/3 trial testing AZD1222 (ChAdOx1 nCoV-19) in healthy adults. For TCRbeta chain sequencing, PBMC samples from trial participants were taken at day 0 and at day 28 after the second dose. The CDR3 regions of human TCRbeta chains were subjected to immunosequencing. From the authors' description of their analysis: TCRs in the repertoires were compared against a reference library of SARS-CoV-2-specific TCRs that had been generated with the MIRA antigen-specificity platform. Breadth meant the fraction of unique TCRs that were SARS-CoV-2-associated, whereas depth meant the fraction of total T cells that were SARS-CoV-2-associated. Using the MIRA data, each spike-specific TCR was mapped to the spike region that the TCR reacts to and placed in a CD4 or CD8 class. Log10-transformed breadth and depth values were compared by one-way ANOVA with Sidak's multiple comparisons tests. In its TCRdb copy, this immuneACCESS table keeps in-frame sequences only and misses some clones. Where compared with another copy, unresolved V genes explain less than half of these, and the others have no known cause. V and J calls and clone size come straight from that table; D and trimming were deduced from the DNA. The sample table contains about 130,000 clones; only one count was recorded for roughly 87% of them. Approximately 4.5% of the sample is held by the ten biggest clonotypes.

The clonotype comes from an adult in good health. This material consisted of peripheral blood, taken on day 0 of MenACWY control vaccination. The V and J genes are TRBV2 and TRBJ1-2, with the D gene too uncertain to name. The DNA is TGTGCCAGCAAAGAGGACTATGGCTACACCTTC. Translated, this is CASKEDYGYTF.